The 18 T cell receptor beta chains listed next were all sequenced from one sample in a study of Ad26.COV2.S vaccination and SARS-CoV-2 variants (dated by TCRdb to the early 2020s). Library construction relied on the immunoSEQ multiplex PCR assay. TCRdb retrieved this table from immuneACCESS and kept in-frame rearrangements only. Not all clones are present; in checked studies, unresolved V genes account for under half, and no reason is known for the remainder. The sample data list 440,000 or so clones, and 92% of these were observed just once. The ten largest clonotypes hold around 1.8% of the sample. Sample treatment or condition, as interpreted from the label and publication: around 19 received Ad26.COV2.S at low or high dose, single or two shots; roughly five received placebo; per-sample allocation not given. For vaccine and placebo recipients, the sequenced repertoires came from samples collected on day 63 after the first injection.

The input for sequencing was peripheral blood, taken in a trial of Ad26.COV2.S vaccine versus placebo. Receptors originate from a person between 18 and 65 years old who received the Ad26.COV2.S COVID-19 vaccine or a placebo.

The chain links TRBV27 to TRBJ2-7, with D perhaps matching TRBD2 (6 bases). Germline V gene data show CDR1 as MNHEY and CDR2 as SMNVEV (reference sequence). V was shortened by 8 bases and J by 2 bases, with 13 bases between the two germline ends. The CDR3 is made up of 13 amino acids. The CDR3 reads CASGRSLTYEQYF. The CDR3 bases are TGTGCCAGCGGGAGGTCACTTACCTACGAGCAGTACTTC.

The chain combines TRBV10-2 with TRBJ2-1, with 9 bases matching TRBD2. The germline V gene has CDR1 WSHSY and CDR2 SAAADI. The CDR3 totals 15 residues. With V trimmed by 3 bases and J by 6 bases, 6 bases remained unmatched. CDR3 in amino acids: CASSEFGTSFNEQFF. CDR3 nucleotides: TGCGCCAGCAGTGAATTCGGGACTAGCTTCAATGAGCAGTTCTTC.

For the CDR3, the DNA is TGTGCCAGCTCACCTGCAGGGATCACAGATACGCAGTATTTT. Residues: CASSPAGITDTQYF. The chain carries TRBV18 and TRBJ2-3, with D tentatively TRBD1 (5 bases). The CDR3 totals 14 residues. Germline values: CDR1 KGHSH, CDR2 LQKENI. Trimming stripped 3 bases from V and 2 bases from J, with 9 bases between.

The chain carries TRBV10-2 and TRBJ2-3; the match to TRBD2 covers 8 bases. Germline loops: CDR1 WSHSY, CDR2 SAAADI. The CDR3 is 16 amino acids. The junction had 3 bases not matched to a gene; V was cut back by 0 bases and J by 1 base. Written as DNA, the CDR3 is TGCGCCAGCAGTGAGTCTAGCGGGGACCGCACAGATACGCAGTATTTT. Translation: CASSESSGDRTDTQYF.

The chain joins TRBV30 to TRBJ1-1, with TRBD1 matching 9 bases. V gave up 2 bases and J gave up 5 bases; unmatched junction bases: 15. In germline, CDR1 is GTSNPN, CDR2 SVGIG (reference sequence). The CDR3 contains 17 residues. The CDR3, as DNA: TGTGCCTGGAGTCGATGGATACAGGGGGCAGGGGTAACTGAAGCTTTCTTT. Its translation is CAWSRWIQGAGVTEAFF.

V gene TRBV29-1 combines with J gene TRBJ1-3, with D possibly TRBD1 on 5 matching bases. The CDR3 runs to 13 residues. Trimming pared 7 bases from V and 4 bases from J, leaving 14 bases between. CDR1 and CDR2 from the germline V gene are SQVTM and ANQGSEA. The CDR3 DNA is TGCAGCGCTGGGGACCTGGGGGGAAACACCATATATTTT. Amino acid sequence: CSAGDLGGNTIYF. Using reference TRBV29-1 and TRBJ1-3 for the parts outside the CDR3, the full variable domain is SAVISQKPSRDICQRGTSLTIQCQVDSQVTMMFWYRQQPGQSLTLIATANQGSEATYESGFVIDKFPISRPNLTFSTLTVSNMSPEDSSIYLCSAGDLGGNTIYFGEGSWLTVV.

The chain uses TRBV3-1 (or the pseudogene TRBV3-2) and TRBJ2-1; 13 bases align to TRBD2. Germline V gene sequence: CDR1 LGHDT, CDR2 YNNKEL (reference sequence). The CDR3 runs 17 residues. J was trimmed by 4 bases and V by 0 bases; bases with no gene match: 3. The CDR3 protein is CASSQDLGLAGYNEQFF. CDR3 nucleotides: TGTGCCAGCAGCCAAGACTTGGGACTAGCGGGGTACAATGAGCAGTTCTTC.

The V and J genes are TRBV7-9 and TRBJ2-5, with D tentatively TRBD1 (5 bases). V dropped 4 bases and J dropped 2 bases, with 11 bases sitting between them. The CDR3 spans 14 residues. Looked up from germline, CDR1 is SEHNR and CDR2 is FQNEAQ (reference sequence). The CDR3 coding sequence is TGTGCCAGCAGCTCTACAGGAATTCAAGAGACCCAGTACTTC. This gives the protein CASSSTGIQETQYF.

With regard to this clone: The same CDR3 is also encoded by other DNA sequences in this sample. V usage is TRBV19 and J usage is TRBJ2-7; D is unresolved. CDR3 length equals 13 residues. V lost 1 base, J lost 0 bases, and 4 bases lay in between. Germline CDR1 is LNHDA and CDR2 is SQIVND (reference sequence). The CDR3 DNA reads TGTGCCAGTAGTATAGGGGCCTCCTACGAGCAGTACTTC. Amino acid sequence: CASSIGASYEQYF.

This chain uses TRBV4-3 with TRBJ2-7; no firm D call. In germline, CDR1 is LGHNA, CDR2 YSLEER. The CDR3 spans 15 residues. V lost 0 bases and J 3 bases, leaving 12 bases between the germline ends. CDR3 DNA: TGCGCCAGCAGCCAAGATTTGGGTCTCCTCTACGAGCAGTACTTC. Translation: CASSQDLGLLYEQYF.

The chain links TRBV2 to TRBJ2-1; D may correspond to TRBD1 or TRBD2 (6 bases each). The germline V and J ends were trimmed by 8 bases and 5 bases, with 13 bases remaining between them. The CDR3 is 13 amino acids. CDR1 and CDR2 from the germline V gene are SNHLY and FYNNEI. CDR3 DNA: TGTGCCAGCCTGGGGGCGGGGAACAATGAGCAGTTCTTC. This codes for CASLGAGNNEQFF.

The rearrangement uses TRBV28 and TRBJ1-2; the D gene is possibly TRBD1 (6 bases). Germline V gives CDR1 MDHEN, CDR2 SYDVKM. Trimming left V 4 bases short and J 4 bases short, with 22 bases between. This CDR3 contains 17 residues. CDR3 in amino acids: CASSSASPLGAVYGYTF. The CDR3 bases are TGTGCCAGCAGTTCAGCTTCCCCCCTGGGGGCGGTCTATGGCTACACCTTC.

The CDR3 DNA reads as TGTGCCTGGAGTGGAGTCGGGGGGCGCTCAGCTTTCTTT. This encodes CAWSGVGGRSAFF. This chain links TRBV30 with TRBJ1-1; TRBD1 might be the D (6 bases). The CDR3 extends over 13 amino acids. Germline lookup yields CDR1 GTSNPN and CDR2 SVGIG (reference sequence). V was clipped by 1 base and J by 10 bases, with 16 bases between them.

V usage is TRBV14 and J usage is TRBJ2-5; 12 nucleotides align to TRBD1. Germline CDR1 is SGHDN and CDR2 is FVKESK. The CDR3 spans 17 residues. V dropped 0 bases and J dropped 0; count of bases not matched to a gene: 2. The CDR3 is CASSQEGDRGHQETQYF. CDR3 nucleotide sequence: TGTGCCAGCAGCCAAGAAGGGGACAGGGGGCACCAAGAGACCCAGTACTTC.

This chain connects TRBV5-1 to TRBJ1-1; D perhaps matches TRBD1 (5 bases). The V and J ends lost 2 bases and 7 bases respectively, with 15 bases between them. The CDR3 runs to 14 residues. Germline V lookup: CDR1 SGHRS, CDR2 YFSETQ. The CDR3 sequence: CASSFPGAMNEAFF. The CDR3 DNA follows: TGCGCCAGCAGCTTTCCCGGGGCCATGAATGAAGCTTTCTTT.

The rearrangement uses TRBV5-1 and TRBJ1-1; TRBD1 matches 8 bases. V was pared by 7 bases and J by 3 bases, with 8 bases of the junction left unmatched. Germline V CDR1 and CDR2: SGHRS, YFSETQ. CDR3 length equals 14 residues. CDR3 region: CASATGGVDTEAFF. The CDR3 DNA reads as TGCGCCAGCGCCACAGGGGGGGTCGACACTGAAGCTTTCTTT.

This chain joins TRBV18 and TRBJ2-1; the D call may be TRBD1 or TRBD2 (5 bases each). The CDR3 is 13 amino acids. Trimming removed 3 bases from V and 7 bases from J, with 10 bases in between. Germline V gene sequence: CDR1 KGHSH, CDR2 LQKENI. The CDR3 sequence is CASSPGVGNEQFF. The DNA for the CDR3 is TGTGCCAGCTCACCGGGGGTGGGGAATGAGCAGTTCTTC. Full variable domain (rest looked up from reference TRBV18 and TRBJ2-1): NAGVMQNPRHLVRRRGQEARLRCSPMKGHSHVYWYRQLPEEGLKFMVYLQKENIIDESGMPKERFSAEFPKEGPSILRIQQVVRGDSAAYFCASSPGVGNEQFFGPGTRLTVL.

The CDR3, as DNA: TGTGCCAGCAGACCCATGACATTTGGTGAGCAGTTCTTC. Its protein is CASRPMTFGEQFF. The chain combines TRBV28 with TRBJ2-1; unclear D gene. Trimming removed 6 bases from V and 9 bases from J, with 15 bases in between. The V gene's germline CDR1 is MDHEN and CDR2 SYDVKM. The CDR3 loop spans 13 amino acids.